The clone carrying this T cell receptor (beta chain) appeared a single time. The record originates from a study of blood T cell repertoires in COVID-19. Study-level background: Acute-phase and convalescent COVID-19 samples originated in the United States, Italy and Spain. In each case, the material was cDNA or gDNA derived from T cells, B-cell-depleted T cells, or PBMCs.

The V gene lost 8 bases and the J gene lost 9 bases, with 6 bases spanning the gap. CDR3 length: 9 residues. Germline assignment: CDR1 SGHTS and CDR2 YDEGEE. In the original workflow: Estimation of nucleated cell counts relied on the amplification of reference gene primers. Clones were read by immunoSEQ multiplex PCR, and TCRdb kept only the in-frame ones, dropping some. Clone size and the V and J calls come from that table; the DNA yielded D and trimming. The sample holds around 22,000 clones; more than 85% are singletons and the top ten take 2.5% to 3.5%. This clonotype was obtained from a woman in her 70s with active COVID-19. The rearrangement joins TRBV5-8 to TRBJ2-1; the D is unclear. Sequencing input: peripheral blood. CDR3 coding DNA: TGTGCCAGTTCGGGTGAGCAGTTCTTC. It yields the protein CASSGEQFF.